These T cell receptor beta chains were read from a single sample in a study of OX40 agonist ivuxolimab in advanced cancers. The protocol was immunoSEQ multiplex PCR, while the TCRdb copy is restricted to in-frame clones and leaves out a portion. The data hold about 38,000 clones, with 87% observed a single time. Source: CD4+ or CD8+ T cells sorted from blood, taken in a trial of the OX40 agonist ivuxolimab. The receptor source for this set is an adult with an advanced solid tumor such as melanoma, head and neck, liver or kidney cancer. CDR3s include the opening cysteine and the closing phenylalanine or tryptophan. D genes are given only for firm matches. Clone size is stated in some rows and not others, as once, few, many or a class when expanded.

few,14,NA,TRBV7-3,TRBJ2-2,CASSPHRQAGELFF,TGTGCCAGCAGTCCCCACAGACAGGCCGGGGAGCTGTTTTTT
NA,14,NA,TRBV6-1,TRBJ1-3,CASSEGGNENTIYF,TGTGCCAGCAGTGAAGGGGGAAATGAAAACACCATATATTTT
few,16,NA,TRBV21-1,TRBJ1-5,CASSNEREAGEEPQHF,TGTGCCAGCAGCAACGAGAGGGAGGCAGGGGAGGAGCCCCAGCATTTT
NA,13,TRBD1,TRBV5-4,TRBJ1-3,CASSGTGANTIYF,TGTGCCAGCAGCGGGACAGGGGCTAACACCATATATTTT
few,15,TRBD2,TRBV11-3,TRBJ2-5,CASSAGGLTEETQYF,TGTGCCAGCAGCGCCGGGGGACTAACCGAAGAGACCCAGTACTTC
NA,11,NA,TRBV7-3,TRBJ1-1,CASSLGAMLFF,TGTGCCAGCAGCTTGGGCGCGATGCTTTTCTTT
NA,13,TRBD2,TRBV27,TRBJ2-5,CANLTGGQETQYF,TGTGCCAACCTAACGGGGGGTCAAGAGACCCAGTACTTC
NA,12,TRBD1,TRBV5-6,TRBJ1-1,CASSQDRVEAFF,TGTGCCAGCAGCCAGGACAGGGTGGAAGCTTTCTTT
NA,13,NA,TRBV2,TRBJ1-2,CASSVGREDGYTF,TGTGCCAGCAGTGTGGGTAGGGAAGATGGCTACACCTTC
NA,16,NA,TRBV6-1,TRBJ1-6,CASSETGSRNNSPLHF,TGTGCCAGCAGTGAAACAGGGAGTCGGAATAATTCACCCCTCCACTTT
NA,17,TRBD1,TRBV5-4,TRBJ2-2,CASSPGQGASNTGELFF,TGTGCCAGCAGCCCGGGACAGGGGGCATCGAACACCGGGGAGCTGTTTTTT
NA,15,TRBD2,TRBV9,TRBJ2-5,CASSTLAGGLETQYF,TGTGCCAGCAGCACTCTAGCGGGGGGGCTAGAGACCCAGTACTTC
NA,16,TRBD2,TRBV9,TRBJ2-5,CASSLNPGLAVETQYF,TGTGCCAGCAGCCTAAACCCCGGACTAGCGGTTGAGACCCAGTACTTC
NA,12,NA,TRBV5-1,TRBJ1-2,CASSLEGGGYTF,TGCGCCAGCAGCTTGGAAGGGGGTGGCTACACCTTC
NA,13,NA,TRBV27,TRBJ1-3,CASTINPRNTIYF,TGTGCCAGCACTATCAATCCCCGAAACACCATATATTTT
few,16,TRBD2,TRBV18,TRBJ2-7,CASSPPLAGGLYEQYF,TGTGCCAGCTCCCCCCCGTTGGCGGGAGGCCTCTACGAGCAGTACTTC
NA,15,TRBD2,TRBV10-1,TRBJ2-7,CASSESASGIYEQYF,TGCGCCAGCAGTGAGTCGGCTAGCGGGATCTACGAGCAGTACTTC
NA,12,NA,TRBV7-9,TRBJ1-1,CASSLTGSEAFF,TGTGCCAGCAGCTTAACTGGGTCTGAAGCTTTCTTT
NA,16,TRBD2,TRBV19,TRBJ2-1,CASSILTSGGYNEQFF,TGTGCCAGTAGTATATTAACTAGCGGGGGCTACAATGAGCAGTTCTTC
NA,13,TRBD1,TRBV7-9,TRBJ1-1,CASSRQGGKEAFF,TGTGCCAGCAGCCGACAGGGAGGAAAGGAAGCTTTCTTT
NA,18,TRBD2,TRBV12-5,TRBJ2-2,CASGLPPTSGTDTGELFF,TGTGCTAGTGGTTTGCCCCCGACTAGCGGAACGGACACCGGGGAGCTGTTTTTT
NA,13,NA,TRBV11-1,TRBJ2-7,CASSLFRSYEQYF,TGTGCCAGCAGCTTATTCAGGTCCTACGAGCAGTACTTC
NA,15,TRBD1,TRBV19,TRBJ2-3,CASSLRQGSTDTQYF,TGTGCCAGTAGTCTAAGACAGGGATCCACAGATACGCAGTATTTT
NA,12,TRBD1,TRBV10-3,TRBJ2-1,CAISDRADEQFF,TGTGCCATCAGCGACAGGGCTGATGAGCAGTTCTTC
NA,13,TRBD1,TRBV6-6,TRBJ1-2,CASSQDRGYGYTF,TGTGCCAGCAGCCAGGACAGGGGATATGGCTACACCTTC
NA,17,TRBD1,TRBV25-1,TRBJ1-3,CASSEGPRGLSGNTIYF,TGTGCCAGCAGTGAGGGGCCTAGGGGGCTCTCTGGAAACACCATATATTTT
NA,12,NA,TRBV7-9,TRBJ2-5,CASGYQGETQYF,TGTGCCAGCGGATACCAGGGAGAGACCCAGTACTTC
once,13,NA,TRBV19,TRBJ2-1,CASSMGTDVGQFF,TGTGCCAGTAGTATGGGGACCGACGTCGGGCAGTTCTTC
NA,13,TRBD2,TRBV6-5,TRBJ2-1,CASRGLGLSSWFF,TGTGCCAGCAGAGGACTAGGGTTGAGTAGTTGGTTCTTC
NA,14,NA,TRBV5-1,TRBJ1-4,CASSIQGANEKLFF,TGCGCCAGCAGCATCCAGGGTGCTAATGAAAAACTGTTTTTT
once,15,TRBD1,TRBV28,TRBJ1-5,CASSPGTGYSQPQHF,TGTGCCAGCAGCCCCGGGACAGGGTATAGTCAGCCCCAGCATTTT
NA,13,TRBD1,TRBV19,TRBJ2-1,CASSQDRVNEQFF,TGTGCCAGTAGTCAGGACAGGGTGAATGAGCAGTTCTTC
NA,15,TRBD2,TRBV7-6,TRBJ2-1,CASSSGLSWGGEQFF,TGTGCCAGCAGCTCGGGACTCTCCTGGGGGGGTGAGCAGTTCTTC